This entry describes one TCR beta chain. Each replicate PCR on the sorted subsets used about 220 ng DNA (approximately 33,000 T cell genomes). Method: immunoSEQ multiplex PCR; TCRdb's copy keeps in-frame clones and lacks some. The data show about 680,000 clones, approximately 75% seen once. This sample was taken from a study of shared clonotypes between healthy human individuals. As for the study in general: Each donor's CD4 naive and CD4 memory cells filled three plates apiece, CD8 naive two, and CD8 memory one.

V was clipped by 2 bases and J by 4 bases, with 7 bases between them. Per germline, CDR1 SGHTA and CDR2 FQGTGA. This CDR3 is built from 13 residues. The chain joins TRBV7-3 to TRBJ2-3; D unclear. Sequencing was done on a sample of memory CD4+ T cells sorted from blood. Subset given: CD45RA-negative fraction. The clonotype comes from a woman aged 25 to 45 in good health. The CDR3 reads CASSLEGPDTQYF. In DNA form, the CDR3 reads TGTGCCAGCAGCTTAGAAGGCCCAGATACGCAGTATTTT. Full variable domain (missing parts from reference TRBV7-3 and TRBJ2-3): GAGVSQTPSNKVTEKGKYVELRCDPISGHTALYWYRQSLGQGPEFLIYFQGTGAADDSGLPNDRFFAVRPEGSVSTLKIQRTERGDSAVYLCASSLEGPDTQYFGPGTRLTVL.